Shown below are 5 T cell receptor beta chains from a single sample sequenced in a study of tumor-infiltrating lymphocytes in primary liver carcinoma. A constant-region primer served to make TCR beta cDNA from approximately 490 ng total RNA. Libraries for TCR beta were built through three nested multiplex PCR rounds, which together made up a slightly modified ARM-PCR procedure. Forward primers for TRBV1-TRBV30 and a C-beta reverse primer served the first two PCR rounds, at 10 cycles each. TCRdb independently ran MiXCR on the multiplex PCR reads; one entry per CDR3 protein. Among approximately 60,000 distinct CDR3 sequences listed, less than 85% were seen once. From unsorted bulk tissue weighing roughly 17-32 mg, DNA and RNA were co-extracted. Sequencing was carried out using liver tumor tissue from sampling region 2. Subset described: tumor region T2, inferior pole. The receptors derive from a man aged 35 to 55 with primary liver carcinoma and hepatitis B virus infection.

Turning to this clonotype: One junction end disagrees with the germline gene, perhaps due to a read error. CDR3 DNA: TGTGCAAGCAGCCCATCTCCTGGCGGGGGTAAAGAGACCCAGTACTTC. It specifies CASSPSPGGGKETQYF. This rearrangement joins TRBV11-2 to TRBJ2-5; 7 bases map to TRBD2. The CDR3 sequence is 16 residues long. Germline V gives CDR1 SGHAT, CDR2 FQNNGV.

The chain has TRBV29-1 and TRBJ2-3; no reliable D call. CDR3 length equals 15 residues. V lost 6 bases and J 5 bases, leaving 21 bases between the germline ends. Germline CDR1 is SQVTM and CDR2 is ANQGSEA. Written as DNA, the CDR3 is TGCAGCGTACGGACCAGCCGGAGTTGGAAAGATACGCAGTATTTT. Protein sequence: CSVRTSRSWKDTQYF.

The chain has TRBV12-3 or TRBV12-4 and TRBJ2-1, with D hard to call. This CDR3 contains 14 residues. Trimming stripped 7 bases from V and 0 bases from J, with 10 bases between. The CDR3 sequence: CASKEMSSYNEQFF. The DNA of the CDR3 is TGTGCCAGCAAGGAGATGAGCTCCTACAATGAGCAGTTCTTC.

This clonotype has ten or more counts. J is TRBJ2-7 and V is TRBV5-1; possibly TRBD1 for D (6 bases). The germline gives CDR1 SGHRS, CDR2 YFSETQ. Trimming took 0 bases from V and 7 from J, leaving 14 bases between them. The CDR3 extends over 14 amino acids. The CDR3, as DNA: TGCGCCAGCAGCTTGGACAGGGTGGTCCGAGAGCAGTACTTC. As protein: CASSLDRVVREQYF.

As regards this clonotype: This CDR3 is missing its conserved last phenylalanine or tryptophan, likely due to a read error. The chain uses TRBV11-2 and TRBJ2-3; 8 bases agree with TRBD1. The CDR3 consists of 17 residues. Germline values: CDR1 SGHAT, CDR2 FQNNGV. The CDR3 is CASRLEPRGRGTDTQYL. The CDR3 DNA follows: TGTGCCAGCAGGTTAGAGCCCAGGGGGCGCGGGACAGATACGCAGTATTTA.